Detailed here is one T cell receptor (beta chain). The clone's antigen remains unknown. This entry comes from a study of monozygotic twins with inflammatory bowel disease (dated by TCRdb to between 2018 and 2021). Context from the whole study: The complete study included approximately 30 monozygotic twin pairs: 19 IBD-discordant Danish pairs and nine German pairs, of which four were IBD-concordant and five were IBD-discordant. Within discordant pairs, disease-associated traits were sought mainly by comparing IBD patients with their genetically identical healthy co-twins. Each individual had, on average, about 151 000 unique TCRalpha sequences and 181 000 unique TCRbeta sequences available for analysis.

There are 16 amino acids in the CDR3, from cysteine to phenylalanine inclusive. This entry has no DNA. Via the germline V gene, CDR1 is SGHNT and CDR2 YENEEA. From each donor, a roughly 2.6 ml peripheral blood sample was collected into PAXgene tubes and stored at -80 degrees C. Total RNA was isolated from whole blood with the PAXgene blood miRNA kit on an automated QIAcube, without T cell sorting. Deep TCRalpha and TCRbeta repertoire profiling with unique molecular barcoding was performed on peripheral blood of monozygotic twin pairs concordant or discordant for inflammatory bowel disease. Smoking habits were recorded for all twin pairs, with individuals classified as current, former or never smokers. What the study reported, not specific to this receptor: No difference in repertoire similarity was observed between concordant and discordant twins, possibly owing to limited statistical power. Because patients received different immunosuppressive treatments, the repertoires may have picked up extra background noise and variability between individuals. The analysis was unable to tell apart different T cell subtypes. Compared with healthy twins, IBD patients had fewer clonotypes in common with other individuals, a difference most pronounced in patients showing signs of disease activity. TCRbeta repertoire diversity, by inverse Simpson index, was decreased in IBD patients compared with their healthy co-twins. The results gave no support for a single strong signal or clonotype linked to IBD.

The receptor library was made with 5' RACE. Each TCR library was prepared from 3,500 to 4,500 ng of total RNA. For each sample, cDNA synthesis with SMARTScribe reverse transcriptase was split into eight separate reactions. During cDNA synthesis, template switching introduced unique molecular identifiers that contained a 6-nucleotide sample barcode. TCRalpha and TCRbeta cDNA was amplified in two nested PCRs of around 15 and 9 cycles, and bead purification was carried out after each PCR. Before amplification, the cDNA was treated with uracil DNA-glycosylase and purified using the QIAquick PCR purification kit. In the second PCR, Illumina TruSeq-compatible adapters and sample-specific barcodes were added. TapeStation and Qubit were used to check library quality and concentration, and 4 to 6.5 ng of each library went into the pool. Sequencing of pooled libraries was carried out on an Illumina HiSeq2500 single-index Rapid Run using 2 x 100 bp reads and custom sequencing primers. The study's processing was this. PCR and sequencing errors were corrected by UMI-based consensus assembly using MiGEC version 1.2.6. MiXCR version 2.1.1 was used for V(D)J alignment, clonotype assembly and CDR3 extraction. To normalise gene usage, clonotype sharing and MAIT/NKT TCR abundance, the analysis used the top 1000, 10 000 and 20 000 clonotypes per sample. Diversity was computed as the inverse Simpson index with the vegan R package after downsampling to 27 000 UMIs. Paired Mann-Whitney U tests were applied to discordant twin pairs, with Benjamini-Hochberg correction for multiple testing. TCRdb reprocessed the reads, reporting each CDR3 protein sequence once and no DNA. The V and J calls, along with clone size, are taken from TCRdb and not from the paper's own processing. The table for this sample lists about 160,000 distinct CDR3 sequences. The leading ten clones occupy roughly 2.6% of the sample.

Sequences were obtained from blood. The sequence was collected from a human donor with ulcerative colitis or Crohn's disease, or a healthy co-twin of an affected twin (not recorded which). The V gene is TRBV11-3 and the J gene is TRBJ2-1; TCRdb designates TRBD2, a call that cannot be tested without DNA. The CDR3 corresponds to CASSLYLVGGQHEQFF.